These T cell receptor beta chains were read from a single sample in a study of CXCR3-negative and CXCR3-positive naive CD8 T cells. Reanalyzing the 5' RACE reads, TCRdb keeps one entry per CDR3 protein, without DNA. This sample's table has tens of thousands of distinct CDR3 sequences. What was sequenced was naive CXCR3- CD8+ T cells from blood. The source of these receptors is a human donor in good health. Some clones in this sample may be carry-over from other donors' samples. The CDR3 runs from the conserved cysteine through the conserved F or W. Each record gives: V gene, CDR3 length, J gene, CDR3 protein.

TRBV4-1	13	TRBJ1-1	CASSQTDWTEAFF
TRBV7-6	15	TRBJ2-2	CASSPGTDYSGELFF
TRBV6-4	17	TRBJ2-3	CASSDPNQLAGVDTQYF
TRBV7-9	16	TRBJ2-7	CASSLAASGGSYEQYF
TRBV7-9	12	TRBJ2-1	CASSLGQLEQFF
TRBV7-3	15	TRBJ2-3	CASSLTVAGTDTQYF
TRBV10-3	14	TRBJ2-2	CAISDGTVGGELFF
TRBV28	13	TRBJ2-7	CASSLPGGLEQYF
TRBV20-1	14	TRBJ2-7	CSAREGQGVYEQYF
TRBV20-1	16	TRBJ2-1	CSAFGGAQSSYNEQFF
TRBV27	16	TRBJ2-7	CASSLRTGGMSYEQYF
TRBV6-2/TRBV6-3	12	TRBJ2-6	CAMGRDTNVLTF
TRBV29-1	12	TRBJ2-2	CSATSGTGELFF
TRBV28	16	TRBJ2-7	CASSGLAGGTPFEQYF
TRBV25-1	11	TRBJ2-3	CASFNTDTQYF
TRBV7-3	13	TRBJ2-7	CASSELVWGEQYF
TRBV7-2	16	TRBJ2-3	CASSLERGRQGDTQYF
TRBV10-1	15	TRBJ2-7	CASRGTSGNSYEQYF
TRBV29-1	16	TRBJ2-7	CSVELRGDRLPYEQYF
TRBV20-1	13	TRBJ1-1	CSARPFGGTEAFF
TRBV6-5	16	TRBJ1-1	CASSYRADKLNTEAFF
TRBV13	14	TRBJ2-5	CASSARDRQETQYF
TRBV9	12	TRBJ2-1	CASSVAGAEQFF
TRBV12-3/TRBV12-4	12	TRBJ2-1	CASSPFVSEQFF
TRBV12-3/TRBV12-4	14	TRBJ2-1	CASSSSTSGNEQFF
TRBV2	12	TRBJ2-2	CASIEDTGELFF